The clone carrying this T cell receptor (beta chain) was observed many times. The entry originates in a study of T cells in Graves' hyperthyroidism and ophthalmopathy. TCR beta CDR3 sequences were amplified from RNA transcripts. In the first-round RT-PCR of the TCR CDR3, the HTBI primer set was used. TCRdb reprocessed the multiplex PCR reads via MiXCR and lists one record per CDR3 protein. Among under 250,000 distinct CDR3 sequences listed, around 25% were seen once. Germline CDR1 KGHSH, CDR2 LQKENI. With 3 bases removed from V and 1 base from J, the gap between germline ends came to 4 bases. The CDR3 has 13 residues.

This receptor was obtained from a woman aged 35 to 49 with Graves' ophthalmopathy. This sequence joins TRBV18 and TRBJ1-5; no definite D call. Sequenced sample: blood. The CDR3 loop reads CASSPGSNQPQHF. DNA of the CDR3: TGTGCCAGCTCACCGGGGAGCAATCAGCCCCAGCATTTT.